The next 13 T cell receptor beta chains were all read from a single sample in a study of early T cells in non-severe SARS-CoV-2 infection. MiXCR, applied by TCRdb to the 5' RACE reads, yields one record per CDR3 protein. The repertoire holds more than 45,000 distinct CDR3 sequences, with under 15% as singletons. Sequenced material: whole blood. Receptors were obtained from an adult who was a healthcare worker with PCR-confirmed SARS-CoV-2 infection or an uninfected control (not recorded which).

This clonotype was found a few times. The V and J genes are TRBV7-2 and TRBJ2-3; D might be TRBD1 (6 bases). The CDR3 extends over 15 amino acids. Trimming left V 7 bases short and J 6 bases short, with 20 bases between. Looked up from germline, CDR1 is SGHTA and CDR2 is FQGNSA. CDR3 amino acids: CASTTTIRQGDTQYF. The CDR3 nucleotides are TGTGCCAGCACCACCACTATCCGGCAGGGGGATACGCAGTATTTT. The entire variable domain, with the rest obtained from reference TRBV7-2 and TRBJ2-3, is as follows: GAGVSQSPSNKVTEKGKDVELRCDPISGHTALYWYRQSLGQGLEFLIYFQGNSAPDKSGLPSDRFSAERTGGSVSTLTIQRTQQEDSAVYLCASTTTIRQGDTQYFGPGTRLTVL.

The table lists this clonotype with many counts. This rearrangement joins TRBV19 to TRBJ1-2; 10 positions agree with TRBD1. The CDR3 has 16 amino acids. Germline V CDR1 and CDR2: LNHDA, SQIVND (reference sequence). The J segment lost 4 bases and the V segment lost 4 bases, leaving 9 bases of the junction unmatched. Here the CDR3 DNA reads TGTGCCAGTAGTACGAGAGACAGGGGGCGCGGCTATGGCTACACCTTC. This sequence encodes CASSTRDRGRGYGYTF.

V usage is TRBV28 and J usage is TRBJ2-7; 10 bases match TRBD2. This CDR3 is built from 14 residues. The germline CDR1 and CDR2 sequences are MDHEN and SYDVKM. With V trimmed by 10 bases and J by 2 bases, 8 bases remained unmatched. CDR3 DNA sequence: TGTGCCATCTCTAGCGGGAGTGTCACCTACGAGCAGTACTTC. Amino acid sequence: CAISSGSVTYEQYF. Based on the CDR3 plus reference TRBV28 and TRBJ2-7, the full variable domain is DVKVTQSSRYLVKRTGEKVFLECVQDMDHENMFWYRQDPGLGLRLIYFSYDVKMKEKGDIPEGYSVSREKKERFSLILESASTNQTSMYLCAISSGSVTYEQYFGPGTRLTVT.

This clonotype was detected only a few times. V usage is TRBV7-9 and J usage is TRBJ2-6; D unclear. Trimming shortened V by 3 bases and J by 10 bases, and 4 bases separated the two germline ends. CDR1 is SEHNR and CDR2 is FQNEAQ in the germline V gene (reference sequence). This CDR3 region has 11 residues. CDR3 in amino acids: CASSFRNVLTF. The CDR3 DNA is TGTGCCAGCAGCTTCCGTAACGTCCTGACTTTC.

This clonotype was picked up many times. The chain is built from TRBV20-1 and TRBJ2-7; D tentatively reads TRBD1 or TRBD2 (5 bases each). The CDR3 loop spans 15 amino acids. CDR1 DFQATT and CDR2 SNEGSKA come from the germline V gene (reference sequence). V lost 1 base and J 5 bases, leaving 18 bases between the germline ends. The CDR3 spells CSARVPFGGTHEQYF. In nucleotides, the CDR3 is TGCAGTGCTAGAGTCCCTTTTGGGGGTACCCACGAGCAGTACTTC.

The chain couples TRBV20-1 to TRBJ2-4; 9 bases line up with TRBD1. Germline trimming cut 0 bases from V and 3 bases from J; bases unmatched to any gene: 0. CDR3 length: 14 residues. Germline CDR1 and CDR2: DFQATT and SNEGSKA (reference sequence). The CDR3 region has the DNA TGCAGTGCTAGAGAGACAGGGGGCAAAAACATTCAGTACTTC. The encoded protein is CSARETGGKNIQYF.

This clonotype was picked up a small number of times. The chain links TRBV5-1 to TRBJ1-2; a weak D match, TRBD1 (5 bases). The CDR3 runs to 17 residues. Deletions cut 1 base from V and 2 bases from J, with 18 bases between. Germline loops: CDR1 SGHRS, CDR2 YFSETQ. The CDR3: CASSLTGGTPSNYGYTF. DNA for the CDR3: TGCGCCAGCAGCTTGACGGGCGGGACTCCTTCAAACTATGGCTACACCTTC.

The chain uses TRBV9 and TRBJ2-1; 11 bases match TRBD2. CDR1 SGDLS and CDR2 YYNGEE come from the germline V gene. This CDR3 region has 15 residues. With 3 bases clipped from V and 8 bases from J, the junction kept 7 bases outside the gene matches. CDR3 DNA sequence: TGTGCCAGCAGCGGCGGGACTAGCGGCCCCTATGAGCAGTTCTTC. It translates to CASSGGTSGPYEQFF.

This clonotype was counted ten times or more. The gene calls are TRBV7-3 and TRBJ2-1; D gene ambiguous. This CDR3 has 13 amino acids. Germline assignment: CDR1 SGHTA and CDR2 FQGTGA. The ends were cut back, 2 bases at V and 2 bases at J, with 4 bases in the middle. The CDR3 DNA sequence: TGTGCCAGCAGCTTAGCCGCCTACAATGAGCAGTTCTTC. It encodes CASSLAAYNEQFF. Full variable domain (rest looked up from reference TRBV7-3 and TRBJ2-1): GAGVSQTPSNKVTEKGKYVELRCDPISGHTALYWYRQSLGQGPEFLIYFQGTGAADDSGLPNDRFFAVRPEGSVSTLKIQRTERGDSAVYLCASSLAAYNEQFFGPGTRLTVL.

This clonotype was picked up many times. CDR3 region: CASSLPGYTGELFF. CDR3 in DNA: TGTGCCAGCAGCTTGCCAGGCTACACCGGGGAGCTGTTTTTT. The rearrangement uses TRBV13 and TRBJ2-2, with D unclear. The CDR3 is made up of 14 amino acids. The V end lost 3 bases, the J end lost 3 bases, and 8 bases lay between the germline ends. CDR1 and CDR2 from the germline V gene are PRHDT and FYEKMQ (reference sequence).

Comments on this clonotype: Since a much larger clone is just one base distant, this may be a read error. The CDR3 DNA sequence: TGCAGTGCTGCCAAGACAGTCAATGAGCAGTTCTTC. It codes for CSAAKTVNEQFF. V is TRBV20-1 and J is TRBJ2-1, with D possibly TRBD1 on 5 matching bases. V dropped 5 bases and J dropped 6 bases, with 11 bases sitting between them. This CDR3 has 12 residues. Germline assignment: CDR1 DFQATT and CDR2 SNEGSKA (reference sequence).

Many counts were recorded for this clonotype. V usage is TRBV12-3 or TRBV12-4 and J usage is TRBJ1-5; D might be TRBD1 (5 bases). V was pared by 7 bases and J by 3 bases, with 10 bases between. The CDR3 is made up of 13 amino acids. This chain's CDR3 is CASTGQLNQPQHF. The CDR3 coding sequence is TGTGCCAGCACAGGACAACTCAATCAGCCCCAGCATTTT.

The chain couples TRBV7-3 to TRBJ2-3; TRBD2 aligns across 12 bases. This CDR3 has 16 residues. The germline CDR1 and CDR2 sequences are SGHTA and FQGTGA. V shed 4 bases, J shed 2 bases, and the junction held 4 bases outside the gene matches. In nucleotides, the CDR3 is TGTGCCAGCAGCTCCAGACTAGCGGGGGCCACAGATACGCAGTATTTT. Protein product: CASSSRLAGATDTQYF. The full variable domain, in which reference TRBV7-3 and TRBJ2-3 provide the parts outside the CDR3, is GAGVSQTPSNKVTEKGKYVELRCDPISGHTALYWYRQSLGQGPEFLIYFQGTGAADDSGLPNDRFFAVRPEGSVSTLKIQRTERGDSAVYLCASSSRLAGATDTQYFGPGTRLTVL.